Below, 27 T cell receptor beta chains from the same sample are listed, as sequenced in a study of CD8 T cells in Susac syndrome. It was with random hexamers that roughly 0.5 to 1 ug RNA was reverse transcribed. MiXCR was run by TCRdb on the immunoSEQ multiplex PCR reads, yielding one entry per CDR3 protein. The table has some 95,000 distinct CDR3 sequences, around 93% seen once. Sequencing was performed on CD8+ T cells from PBMCs. All receptors come from a human donor in good health.

This rearrangement joins TRBV13 to TRBJ1-1, with D possibly matching TRBD1 (5 bases). CDR1 is PRHDT and CDR2 is FYEKMQ in the germline V gene (reference sequence). The CDR3 loop spans 17 amino acids. V gave up 4 bases and J gave up 0 bases, with 18 bases separating them. The CDR3 spells CASSYRQSLTLNTEAFF. The CDR3 nucleotides read TGTGCCAGCAGCTACCGACAGTCCCTTACCTTGAACACTGAAGCTTTCTTT.

The chain carries TRBV9 and TRBJ1-3; D is perhaps TRBD1 (6 bases). The CDR3 covers 16 residues. Deletions cut 2 bases from V and 1 base from J, with 13 bases between. The germline CDR1 and CDR2 sequences are SGDLS and YYNGEE. CDR3 nucleotide sequence: TGTGCCAGCAGCGTGGGGGGGCAAATTTCTGGAAACACCATATATTTT. This encodes CASSVGGQISGNTIYF.

The chain has TRBV11-2 and TRBJ2-5; the D call may be TRBD1 or TRBD2 (5 bases each). Germline V gene lookup returns CDR1 SGHAT and CDR2 FQNNGV. V shed 2 bases and J shed 0 bases, with 16 bases lying between them. The CDR3 has 17 amino acids. The CDR3 bases are TGTGCCAGCAGCTTACTCGGGACGAGGGGACACCAAGAGACCCAGTACTTC. Protein: CASSLLGTRGHQETQYF.

The chain couples TRBV2 to TRBJ2-1, with D tentatively TRBD1 (7 bases). The CDR3 has 12 amino acids. The V end was cut by 7 bases, the J end by 8 bases, with 12 bases between. The germline CDR1 and CDR2 sequences are SNHLY and FYNNEI. The CDR3 bases are TGTGCCAGCACCCAGGGGGGTTATGAGCAGTTCTTC. Translation: CASTQGGYEQFF.

This sequence joins TRBV11-2 and TRBJ2-7; no firm D call. Trimming removed 4 bases from V and 5 bases from J, with 9 bases in between. This CDR3 comprises 12 residues. Germline V gene sequence: CDR1 SGHAT, CDR2 FQNNGV. CDR3 loop: CASSSNSHEQYF. The DNA of the CDR3 is TGTGCCAGCAGCTCGAACTCGCACGAGCAGTACTTC.

The rearrangement joins TRBV5-1 to TRBJ2-3; a possible D gene is TRBD1 (5 bases). The CDR3 has 15 amino acids. The germline V gene encodes CDR1 SGHRS and CDR2 YFSETQ. The V gene lost 0 bases and the J gene lost 1 base, with 9 bases spanning the gap. The CDR3 here is CASSLEGAGTDTQYF. The CDR3 DNA reads TGCGCCAGCAGCTTGGAAGGGGCCGGCACAGATACGCAGTATTTT.

V is TRBV9 and J is TRBJ1-5; D ambiguous. The ends were cut back, 0 bases at V and 7 bases at J, with 11 bases in the middle. Germline CDR1 is SGDLS and CDR2 is YYNGEE. The CDR3 length is 14 residues. The CDR3 is CASSVGGSGQPQHF. CDR3 DNA sequence: TGTGCCAGCAGCGTAGGAGGGTCGGGGCAGCCCCAGCATTTT.

This chain uses TRBV4-2 with TRBJ2-5, with D perhaps TRBD2 (5 bases). The germline gives CDR1 LGHNA, CDR2 YNFKEQ. The CDR3 is 15 residues long. V dropped 1 base and J dropped 5 bases, with 14 bases sitting between them. DNA of the CDR3: TGTGCCAGCAGCCAAGGAACGGGGTTTGCGGAGACCCAGTACTTC. It codes for CASSQGTGFAETQYF.

This clonotype has a single count. The V gene is TRBV7-3, the J gene TRBJ2-3, with TRBD1 identical over 7 bases. Germline CDR1 and CDR2: SGHTA and FQGTGA. The CDR3 totals 14 residues. J lost 1 base, V lost 5 bases, and 3 bases had no gene match. The CDR3 sequence: CASSHGTGTDTQYF. The CDR3 nucleotides read TGTGCCAGCAGCCATGGGACAGGCACAGATACGCAGTATTTT.

Comments on this clonotype: One end of the junction is discordant with germline, which a read error may explain. The chain has TRBV5-6 and TRBJ2-7; the D gene is possibly TRBD1 (6 bases). Germline CDR1 and CDR2: SGHDT and YYEEEE. CDR3 length equals 17 residues. The CDR3 reads CASSLGTGTSLGAEQYF. The CDR3 coding sequence is TGTGCCAGCAGTTTGGGAACAGGGACATCGCTTGGGGCCGAGCAGTACTTC.

CDR3 residues: CASSLATAGLETQYF. The CDR3 nucleotides are TGTGCCAGCAGCTTGGCAACAGCGGGGCTGGAGACCCAGTACTTC. The chain uses TRBV5-6 and TRBJ2-5, with 7 bases lining up with TRBD2. There are 15 residues in the CDR3. Trimming removed 0 bases from V and 5 bases from J; junction bases left unmatched: 7. CDR1 is SGHDT, CDR2 YYEEEE, per germline.

The chain is built from TRBV2 and TRBJ2-7, with TRBD2 matching over 11 bases. The CDR3 is 14 amino acids. The germline V gene has CDR1 SNHLY and CDR2 FYNNEI. V was pared by 2 bases and J by 5 bases, with 2 bases of the junction left unmatched. CDR3 protein: CASSELAGGDEQYF. The CDR3 DNA reads as TGTGCCAGCAGTGAACTAGCGGGGGGAGACGAGCAGTACTTC.

This rearrangement joins TRBV7-9 to TRBJ2-7; D call uncertain. Germline assignment: CDR1 SEHNR and CDR2 FQNEAQ (reference sequence). The CDR3 spans 14 residues. With 0 bases removed from V and 2 bases from J, the gap between germline ends came to 8 bases. The CDR3 is CASSLAVRAYEQYF. CDR3 nucleotide sequence: TGTGCCAGCAGCTTAGCGGTCAGAGCCTACGAGCAGTACTTC.

This chain connects TRBV4-1 to TRBJ2-2; D is ambiguous. The germline V and J ends were trimmed by 4 bases and 8 bases, with 20 bases remaining between them. Germline V CDR1 and CDR2: MGHRA, YSYEKL. The CDR3 spans 16 residues. CDR3 amino acids: CASSLPPSGVLGELFF. Here the CDR3 DNA reads TGCGCCAGCAGCCTTCCACCCTCTGGCGTTTTGGGGGAGCTGTTTTTT.

The chain has TRBV20-1 and TRBJ2-5, with 7 bases lining up with TRBD1. The CDR3 is 15 amino acids. The germline V gene encodes CDR1 DFQATT and CDR2 SNEGSKA (reference sequence). With 0 bases clipped from V and 2 bases from J, the junction kept 6 bases outside the gene matches. The CDR3 sequence: CSARDLGGPQETQYF. Here the CDR3 DNA reads TGCAGTGCTAGAGATTTAGGGGGCCCACAAGAGACCCAGTACTTC.

The rearrangement links TRBV6-6 to TRBJ1-5; no definite D call. Trimming stripped 8 bases from V and 0 bases from J, with 5 bases between. Looked up from germline, CDR1 is MNHNY and CDR2 is SVGAGI (reference sequence). The CDR3 spans 12 residues. In DNA, the CDR3 is TGTGCCAGCGAAGGTAGCAATCAGCCCCAGCATTTT. Its protein is CASEGSNQPQHF.

The rearrangement links TRBV30 to TRBJ1-2; D ambiguous. There are 14 residues in the CDR3. V was pared by 4 bases and J by 4 bases, with 16 bases between. Germline V lookup: CDR1 GTSNPN, CDR2 SVGIG (reference sequence). CDR3 sequence (DNA): TGTGCCTGGACCCCCCTGGAGGGCGGCTATGGCTACACCTTC. Translated: CAWTPLEGGYGYTF.

V and J are TRBV2 and TRBJ1-2, with a weak D call TRBD1 (5 bases). The germline V gene encodes CDR1 SNHLY and CDR2 FYNNEI. V was cut by 5 bases and J by 4 bases, with 11 bases left in between. The CDR3 length is 13 residues. In DNA form, the CDR3 reads TGTGCCAGCAGTTTAGGGGTTGGCTATGGCTACACCTTC. Amino acid sequence: CASSLGVGYGYTF.

V gene TRBV4-1 combines with J gene TRBJ1-2; D gene ambiguous. With 5 bases removed from V and 2 bases from J, the gap between germline ends came to 12 bases. The CDR3 covers 14 residues. CDR1 MGHRA and CDR2 YSYEKL come from the germline V gene. This CDR3 is CASSFLGRNYGYTF. DNA for the CDR3: TGCGCCAGCAGCTTTCTCGGGAGAAACTATGGCTACACCTTC.

This clonotype was detected only once. The gene calls are TRBV13 and TRBJ2-3; tentative D call: TRBD2 (6 bases). This CDR3 region has 15 residues. Per the germline V gene, CDR1 is PRHDT and CDR2 is FYEKMQ (reference sequence). Trimming cost V 5 bases and J 3 bases, with 15 bases left between them. For the CDR3, the DNA is TGTGCCAGCAGCCCCTGGGGGGAGGAGACAGATACGCAGTATTTT. It codes for CASSPWGEETDTQYF.

This chain joins TRBV9 and TRBJ1-2; 7 bases are a match to TRBD1. CDR3 length: 13 amino acids. Germline V gene sequence: CDR1 SGDLS, CDR2 YYNGEE. V shed 6 bases and J 2 bases; nucleotides not matched to a gene: 4. CDR3 nucleotides: TGTGCCAGCACGAAACAGGGGAACTATGGCTACACCTTC. Its protein product is CASTKQGNYGYTF.

This chain joins TRBV12-3 or TRBV12-4 and TRBJ2-6; no definite D call. The length of the CDR3 is 13 residues. Trimming shortened V by 8 bases and J by 4 bases, and 9 bases separated the two germline ends. CDR3 coding DNA: TGTGCCAGCGATGGAGCCGGGGCCAACGTCCTGACTTTC. This encodes CASDGAGANVLTF.

This CDR3 reads CSAREGYTEAFF. CDR3 in DNA: TGCAGTGCTAGAGAAGGGTACACTGAAGCTTTCTTT. This chain joins TRBV20-1 and TRBJ1-1; no firm D call. CDR1 is DFQATT and CDR2 is SNEGSKA in the germline V gene (reference sequence). The CDR3 sequence is 12 residues long. The germline V and J ends were trimmed by 0 bases and 3 bases, with 5 bases remaining between them.

The V and J genes are TRBV3-1 and TRBJ1-4, with unresolved D. The germline gives CDR1 LGHDT, CDR2 YNNKEL (reference sequence). The V and J ends lost 0 bases and 4 bases respectively, with 6 bases between them. This CDR3 has 14 residues. The CDR3 nucleotides are TGTGCCAGCAGCCAAGACGGAGTTAATGAAAAACTGTTTTTT. As protein: CASSQDGVNEKLFF.

This chain uses TRBV9 with TRBJ2-2; 7 nucleotides align to TRBD1. Unmatched junction bases numbered 6, after V lost 0 bases and J lost 7 bases. This CDR3 spans 15 amino acids. Germline V gives CDR1 SGDLS, CDR2 YYNGEE. DNA for the CDR3: TGTGCCAGCAGCGTAGGGACAGGACGAAACGGGGAGCTGTTTTTT. This encodes CASSVGTGRNGELFF.

The chain recombines TRBV29-1 with TRBJ2-5; 14 nucleotides line up with TRBD2. J lost 4 bases, V lost 4 bases, and 5 bases had no gene match. Looked up from germline, CDR1 is SQVTM and CDR2 is ANQGSEA. This CDR3 is 15 amino acids long. The CDR3 DNA reads as TGCAGCGTTGGGGGGACTAGCGGGGGAGGAGAGACCCAGTACTTC. Translation: CSVGGTSGGGETQYF.

The genes are TRBV7-8 and TRBJ2-1; the match to TRBD2 covers 9 bases. The CDR3 extends over 17 amino acids. In germline, CDR1 is SGHVS, CDR2 FQNEAQ. V lost 5 bases to trimming and J lost 4 bases; unmatched junction nucleotides: 12. CDR3 loop: CASSPYPGTSSYNEQFF. The CDR3 nucleotides are TGTGCCAGCAGCCCATATCCCGGGACTAGCTCTTACAATGAGCAGTTCTTC. Full variable domain (remainder filled in from reference TRBV7-8 and TRBJ2-1): GAGVSQSPRYKVAKRGQDVALRCDPISGHVSLFWYQQALGQGPEFLTYFQNEAQLDKSGLPSDRFFAERPEGSVSTLKIQRTQQEDSAVYLCASSPYPGTSSYNEQFFGPGTRLTVL.